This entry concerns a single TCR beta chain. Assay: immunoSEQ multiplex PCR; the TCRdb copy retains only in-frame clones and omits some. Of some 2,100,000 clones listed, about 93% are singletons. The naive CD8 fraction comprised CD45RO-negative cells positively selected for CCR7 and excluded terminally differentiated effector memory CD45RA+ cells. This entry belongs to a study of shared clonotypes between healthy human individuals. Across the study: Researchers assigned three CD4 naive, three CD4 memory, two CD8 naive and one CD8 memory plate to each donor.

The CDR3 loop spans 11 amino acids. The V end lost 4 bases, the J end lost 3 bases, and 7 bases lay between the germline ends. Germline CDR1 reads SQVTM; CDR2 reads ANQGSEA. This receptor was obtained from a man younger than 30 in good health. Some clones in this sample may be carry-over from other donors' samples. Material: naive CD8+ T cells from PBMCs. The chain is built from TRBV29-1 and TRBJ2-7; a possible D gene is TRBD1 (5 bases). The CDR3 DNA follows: TGCAGCGTTGGGACAATCTACGAGCAGTACTTC. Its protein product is CSVGTIYEQYF.